This T cell receptor beta chain was recovered during a study of cytomegalovirus exposure and HLA in healthy donors. Whole-study results and caveats: Certain indistinguishable V segments, among them TRBV6-2 and TRBV6-3, were excluded. V- and J-gene trimming in TCR beta was tied to a missense DCLRE1C variant by an analysis performed later. Across donors, sequencing depth was assumed by presence/absence analyses to be roughly uniform. In a later analysis, a genetic analysis reported fewer productive-TCR N-insertions in an Asian-associated ancestry cluster than the cohort average.

The study ran its PCR with 60 Vbeta and 13 Jbeta primers. Sequenced by immunoSEQ multiplex PCR; TCRdb stores in-frame clones only, minus some. The sample totals some 67,000 clones. V was pared by 3 bases and J by 8 bases, with 6 bases of the junction left unmatched. Germline CDR1 is GTSNPN and CDR2 is SVGIG (reference sequence). This CDR3 spans 12 amino acids. About this clone: Its cognate antigen is unknown.

The specimen sequenced was PBMCs. This chain joins TRBV30 and TRBJ1-1; 7 bases are shared with TRBD1. The sequence was collected from a woman aged 25 to 39 in good health and CMV-seronegative. Here the CDR3 reads CAWSAGGYEAFF. Written as DNA, the CDR3 is TGTGCCTGGAGCGCAGGGGGGTACGAAGCTTTCTTT.